This T cell receptor beta chain was sequenced during a study of Graves' ophthalmopathy and Graves' hyperthyroidism. Study at large: Peripheral blood collection took place at initial diagnosis, before any treatment. Study results and caveats: Blood also harbored most expanded thyroid clonotypes above 0.001 frequency.

On this clonotype: The antigen is unknown.

The CDR3 is 15 residues long. The germline V gene has CDR1 MDHEN and CDR2 SYDVKM. V was cut by 6 bases and J by 7 bases, with 22 bases left in between. A duration under 3 months, NOSPECS ≥4, CAS ≥3 and moderate-to-severe activity characterized the donors with ophthalmopathy. The TCR beta CDR3 regions underwent amplification from RNA transcripts. RT-PCR was first run with HTBI primers, then multiplex PCR in a second round. From the multiplex PCR reads, TCRdb called clonotypes with MiXCR, one entry per CDR3 protein. The sample holds about 160,000 distinct CDR3 sequences, about two fifths seen once. This rearrangement joins TRBV28 to TRBJ2-7, with a weak D call TRBD2 (6 bases). Sequencing was done on a sample of peripheral blood. This TCR came from a young man with Graves' ophthalmopathy. The CDR3 coding sequence is TGTGCCAGCAGCCACCGGTCCCCGCGGGAAAGAGAGCAGTACTTC. Translating it yields CASSHRSPREREQYF.